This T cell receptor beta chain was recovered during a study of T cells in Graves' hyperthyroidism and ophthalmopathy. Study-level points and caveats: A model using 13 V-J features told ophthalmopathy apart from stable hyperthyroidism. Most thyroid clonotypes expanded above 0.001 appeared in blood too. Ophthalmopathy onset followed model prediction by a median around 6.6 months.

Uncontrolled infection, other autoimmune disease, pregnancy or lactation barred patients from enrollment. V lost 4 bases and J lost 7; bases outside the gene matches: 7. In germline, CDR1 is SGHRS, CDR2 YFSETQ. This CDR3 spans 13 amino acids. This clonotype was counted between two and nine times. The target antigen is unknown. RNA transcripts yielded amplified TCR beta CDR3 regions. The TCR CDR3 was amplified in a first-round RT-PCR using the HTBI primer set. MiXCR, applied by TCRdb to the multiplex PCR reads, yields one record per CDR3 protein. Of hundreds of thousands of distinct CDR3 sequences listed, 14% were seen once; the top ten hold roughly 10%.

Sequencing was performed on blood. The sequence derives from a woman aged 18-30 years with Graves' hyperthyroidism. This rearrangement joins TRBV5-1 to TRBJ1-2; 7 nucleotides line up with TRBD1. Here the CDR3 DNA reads TGCGCCAGCAGCCCAGGGGGTAAGAGTGGCTACACCTTC. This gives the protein CASSPGGKSGYTF.